These 7 T cell receptor beta chains came from one sample sequenced in a study of response to subunit inactivated influenza vaccine. TCRdb reprocessed the RT-PCR reads with MiXCR, giving one entry per CDR3 protein. The sample records under 950,000 distinct CDR3 sequences, 20% to 25% being singletons. The input for sequencing was PBMCs from blood, taken around 5 days after vaccination. These receptors all stem from a man aged 50 to 60 who received an inactivated influenza vaccine.

This chain uses TRBV29-1 with TRBJ2-7; possibly TRBD2 for D (5 bases). The germline V gene encodes CDR1 SQVTM and CDR2 ANQGSEA. The CDR3 has 13 residues. The ends were cut back, 6 bases at V and 5 bases at J, with 17 bases in the middle. The CDR3 spells CSVGQITGNEQYF. In DNA form, the CDR3 reads TGCAGCGTAGGCCAGATCACCGGGAACGAGCAGTACTTC.

The sample holds one count of this clonotype. CDR3 sequence reads: CAWSWAPSGITDTQYF. The CDR3 bases are TGTGCCTGGAGTTGGGCACCTAGCGGGATCACAGATACGCAGTATTTT. V usage is TRBV30 and J usage is TRBJ2-3, with 9 bases lining up with TRBD2. CDR1 and CDR2 (germline): GTSNPN, SVGIG (reference sequence). Trimming removed 2 bases from V and 2 bases from J; junction bases left unmatched: 8. This CDR3 contains 16 residues.

V gene TRBV20-1 combines with J gene TRBJ2-3; tentative D call: TRBD2 (5 bases). V was pared by 6 bases and J by 4 bases, with 11 bases between. Germline V CDR1 and CDR2: DFQATT, SNEGSKA (reference sequence). This CDR3 comprises 12 residues. The CDR3 reads CSATEEADTQYF. The CDR3 DNA is TGCAGTGCCACGGAGGAGGCAGATACGCAGTATTTT.

This clonotype was counted between two and nine times. The genes are TRBV5-1 and TRBJ2-3, with a tentative D call TRBD2 (5 bases). V lost 4 bases, J lost 2 bases, and 17 bases lay in between. CDR3 length: 16 amino acids. Germline V gene data show CDR1 as SGHRS and CDR2 as YFSETQ. CDR3 sequence reads: CASSRVPGITTDTQYF. The CDR3 DNA reads as TGCGCCAGCAGCCGTGTTCCCGGGATTACCACAGATACGCAGTATTTT.

This chain joins TRBV12-3 or TRBV12-4 and TRBJ1-5; possibly TRBD1 for D (5 bases). This CDR3 region has 12 residues. V lost 3 bases and J 7 bases, leaving 7 bases between the germline ends. This CDR3 is CASSFWGQPQHF. The CDR3 nucleotides read TGTGCCAGCAGTTTTTGGGGCCAGCCCCAGCATTTT.

The V call is TRBV7-2, the J call TRBJ2-3; 9 bases fit TRBD2. V gave up 3 bases and J gave up 7 bases; unmatched junction bases: 8. This CDR3 is 15 amino acids long. The germline V gene has CDR1 SGHTA and CDR2 FQGNSA. The CDR3 nucleotides read TGTGCCAGCAGCTTCGGCGGGAGGGTGGGTAATACGCAGTATTTT. Encoded protein: CASSFGGRVGNTQYF. Complete variable domain (other parts from reference TRBV7-2 and TRBJ2-3): GAGVSQSPSNKVTEKGKDVELRCDPISGHTALYWYRQSLGQGLEFLIYFQGNSAPDKSGLPSDRFSAERTGGSVSTLTIQRTQQEDSAVYLCASSFGGRVGNTQYFGPGTRLTVL.

This clonotype was counted a few times. The rearrangement links TRBV5-1 to TRBJ2-3; D uncertain. Germline assignment: CDR1 SGHRS and CDR2 YFSETQ. The CDR3 runs to 14 residues. With 4 bases removed from V and 4 bases from J, the gap between germline ends came to 13 bases. In DNA, the CDR3 is TGCGCCAGCAGCCCAAGGACGCCGCCAGATACGCAGTATTTT. It yields the protein CASSPRTPPDTQYF.